The source of this TCR beta chain is a study of T cell changes during pregnancy in multiple sclerosis. This table comes from immunoSEQ multiplex PCR, and its TCRdb copy is limited to in-frame clones, with some not included. The sample contains 55,000 to 80,000 clones, approximately 94% of which appear only once. The germline V gene has CDR1 ENHRY and CDR2 SYGVKD. The length of the CDR3 is 16 residues. The sequenced sample was peripheral blood, obtained in the third trimester of pregnancy. This receptor was identified in a female donor with multiple sclerosis, enrolled in a pregnancy study. This chain uses TRBV10-3 with TRBJ2-5, with D maybe TRBD1 (6 bases). The J call is doubtful: the DNA matches TRBJ2-7 better. CDR3 DNA sequence: TGTGCCATCAAGGACGACAGGTGGAGGTCCTCCTACGAGCAGTACTTC. Translating it yields CAIKDDRWRSSYEQYF.